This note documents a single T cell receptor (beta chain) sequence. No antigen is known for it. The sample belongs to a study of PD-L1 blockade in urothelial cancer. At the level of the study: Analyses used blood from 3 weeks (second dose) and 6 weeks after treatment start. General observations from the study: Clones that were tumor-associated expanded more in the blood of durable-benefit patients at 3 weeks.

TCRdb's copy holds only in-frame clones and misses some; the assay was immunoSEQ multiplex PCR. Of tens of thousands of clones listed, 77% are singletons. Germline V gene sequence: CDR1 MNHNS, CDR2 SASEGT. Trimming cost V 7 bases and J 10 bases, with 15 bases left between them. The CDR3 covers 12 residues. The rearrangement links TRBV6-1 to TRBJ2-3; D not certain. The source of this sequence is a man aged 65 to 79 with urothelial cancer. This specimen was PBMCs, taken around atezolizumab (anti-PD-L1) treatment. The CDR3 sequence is CASNPLAEPQYF. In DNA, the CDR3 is TGTGCCAGCAACCCCCTCGCGGAGCCGCAGTATTTT.